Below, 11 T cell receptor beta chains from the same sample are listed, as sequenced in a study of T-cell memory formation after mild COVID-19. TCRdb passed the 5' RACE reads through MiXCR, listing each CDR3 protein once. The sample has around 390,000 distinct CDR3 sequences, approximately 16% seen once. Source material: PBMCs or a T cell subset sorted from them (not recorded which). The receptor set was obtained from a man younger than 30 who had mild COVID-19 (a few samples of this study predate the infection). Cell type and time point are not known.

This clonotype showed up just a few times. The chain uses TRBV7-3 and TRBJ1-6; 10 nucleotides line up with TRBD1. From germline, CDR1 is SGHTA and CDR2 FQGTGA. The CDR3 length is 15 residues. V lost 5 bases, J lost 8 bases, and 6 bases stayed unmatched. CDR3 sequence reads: CASSRTGGGYSPLHF. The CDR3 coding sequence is TGTGCCAGCAGCCGGACAGGGGGTGGTTATTCACCCCTCCACTTT.

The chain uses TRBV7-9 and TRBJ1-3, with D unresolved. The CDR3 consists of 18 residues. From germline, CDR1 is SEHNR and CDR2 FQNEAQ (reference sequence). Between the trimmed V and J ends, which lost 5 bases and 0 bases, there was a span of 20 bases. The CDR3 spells CASSLIRQTISSGNTIYF. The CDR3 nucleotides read TGTGCCAGCAGCCTCATAAGACAAACGATTTCCTCTGGAAACACCATATATTTT.

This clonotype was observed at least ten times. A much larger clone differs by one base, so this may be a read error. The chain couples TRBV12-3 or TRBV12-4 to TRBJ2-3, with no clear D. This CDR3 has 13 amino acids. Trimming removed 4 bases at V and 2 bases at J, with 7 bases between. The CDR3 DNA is TGTGCCAGCAGTTGGTCCTCCACAGATACGCAGTATTTT. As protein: CASSWSSTDTQYF.

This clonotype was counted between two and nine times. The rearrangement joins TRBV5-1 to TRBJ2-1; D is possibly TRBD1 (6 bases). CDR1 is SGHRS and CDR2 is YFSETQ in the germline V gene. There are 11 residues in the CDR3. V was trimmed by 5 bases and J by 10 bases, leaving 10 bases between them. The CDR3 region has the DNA TGCGCCAGCAGAGGACAGTCAGAGCAGTTCTTC. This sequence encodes CASRGQSEQFF.

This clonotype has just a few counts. Here the CDR3 reads CASSLVPGEQPQHF. CDR3 nucleotides: TGTGCCAGCAGCTTAGTTCCGGGAGAGCAGCCCCAGCATTTT. This chain uses TRBV7-2 with TRBJ1-5, with D hard to call. V lost 1 base and J lost 7, with 11 bases in between. CDR1 SGHTA and CDR2 FQGNSA come from the germline V gene. The CDR3 totals 14 residues.

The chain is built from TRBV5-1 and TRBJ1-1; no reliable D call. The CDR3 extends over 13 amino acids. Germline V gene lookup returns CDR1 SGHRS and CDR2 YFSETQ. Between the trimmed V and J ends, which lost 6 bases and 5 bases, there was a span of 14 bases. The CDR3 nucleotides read TGCGCCAGCACCCTCCTCCTGGGGACTGAAGCTTTCTTT. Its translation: CASTLLLGTEAFF.

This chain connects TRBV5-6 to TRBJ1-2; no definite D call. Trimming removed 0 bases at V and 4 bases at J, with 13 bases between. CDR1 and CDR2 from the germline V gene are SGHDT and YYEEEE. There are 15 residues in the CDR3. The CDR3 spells CASSLGENRGYGYTF. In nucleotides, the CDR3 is TGTGCCAGCAGCTTGGGCGAAAACCGCGGCTATGGCTACACCTTC.

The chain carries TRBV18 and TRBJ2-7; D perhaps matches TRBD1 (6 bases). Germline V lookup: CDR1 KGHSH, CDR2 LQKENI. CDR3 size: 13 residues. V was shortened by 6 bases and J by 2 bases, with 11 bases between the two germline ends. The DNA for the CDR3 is TGTGCCAGCTCTAGTCAGGGGACCTACGAGCAGTACTTC. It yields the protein CASSSQGTYEQYF.

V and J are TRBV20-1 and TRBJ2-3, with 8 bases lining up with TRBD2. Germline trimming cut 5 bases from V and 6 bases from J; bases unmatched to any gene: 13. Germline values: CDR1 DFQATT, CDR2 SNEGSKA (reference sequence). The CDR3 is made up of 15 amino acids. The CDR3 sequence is CSAGRRRGESDTQYF. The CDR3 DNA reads TGCAGTGCTGGTCGTAGGCGGGGGGAAAGCGATACGCAGTATTTT.

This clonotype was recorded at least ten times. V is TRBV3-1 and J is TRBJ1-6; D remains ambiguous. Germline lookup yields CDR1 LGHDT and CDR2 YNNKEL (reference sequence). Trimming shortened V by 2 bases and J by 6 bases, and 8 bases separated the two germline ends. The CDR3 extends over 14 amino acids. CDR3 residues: CASSQMTGNSPLHF. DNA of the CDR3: TGTGCCAGCAGCCAAATGACGGGTAATTCACCCCTCCACTTT.

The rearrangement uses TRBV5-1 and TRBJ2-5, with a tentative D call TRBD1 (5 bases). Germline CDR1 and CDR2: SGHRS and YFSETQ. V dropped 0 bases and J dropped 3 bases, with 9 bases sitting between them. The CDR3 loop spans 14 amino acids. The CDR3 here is CASSLGGRKETQYF. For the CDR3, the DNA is TGCGCCAGCAGCTTGGGGGGCAGGAAAGAGACCCAGTACTTC.